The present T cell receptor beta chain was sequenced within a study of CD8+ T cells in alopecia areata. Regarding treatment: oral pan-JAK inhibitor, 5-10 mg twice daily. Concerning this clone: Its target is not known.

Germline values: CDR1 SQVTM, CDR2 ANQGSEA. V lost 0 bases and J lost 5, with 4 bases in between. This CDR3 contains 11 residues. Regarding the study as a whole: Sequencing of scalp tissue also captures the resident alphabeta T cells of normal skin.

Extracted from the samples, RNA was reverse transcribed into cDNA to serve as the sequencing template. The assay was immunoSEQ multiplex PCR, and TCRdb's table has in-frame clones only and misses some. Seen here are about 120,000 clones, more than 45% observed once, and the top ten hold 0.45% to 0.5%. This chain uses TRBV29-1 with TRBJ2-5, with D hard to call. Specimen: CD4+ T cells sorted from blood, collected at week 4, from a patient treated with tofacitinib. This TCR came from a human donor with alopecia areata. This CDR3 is CSVEDRETQYF. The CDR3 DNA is TGCAGCGTTGAAGATCGGGAGACCCAGTACTTC.